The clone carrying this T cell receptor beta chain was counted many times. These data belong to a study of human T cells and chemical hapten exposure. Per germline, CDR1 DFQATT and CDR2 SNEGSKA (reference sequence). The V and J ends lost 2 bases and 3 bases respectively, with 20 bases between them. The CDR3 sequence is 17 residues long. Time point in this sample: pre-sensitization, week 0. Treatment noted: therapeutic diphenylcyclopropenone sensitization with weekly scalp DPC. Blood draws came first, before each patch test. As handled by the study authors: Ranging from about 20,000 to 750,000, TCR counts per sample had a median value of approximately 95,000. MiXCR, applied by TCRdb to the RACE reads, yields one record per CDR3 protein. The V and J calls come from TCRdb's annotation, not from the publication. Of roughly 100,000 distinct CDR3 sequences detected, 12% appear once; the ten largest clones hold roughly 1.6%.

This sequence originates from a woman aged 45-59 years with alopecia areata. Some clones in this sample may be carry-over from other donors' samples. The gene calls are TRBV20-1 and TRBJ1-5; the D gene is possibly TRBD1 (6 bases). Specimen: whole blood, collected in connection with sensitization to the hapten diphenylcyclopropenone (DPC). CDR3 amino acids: CSARQQGPLANNQPQHF. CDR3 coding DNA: TGCAGTGCTAGACAACAGGGACCCCTAGCAAACAATCAGCCCCAGCATTTT.